A single sample is the source of the 14 T cell receptor beta chains below, sequenced in a study of shared clonotypes between healthy human individuals. As defined, naive CD8 cells were CD45RO-negative and positively selected for CCR7, with terminally differentiated effector memory CD45RA+ cells excluded. This table comes from immunoSEQ multiplex PCR, and its TCRdb copy is limited to in-frame clones, with some not included. The sample holds about 2.1 million clones, about 93% seen once. The sequenced sample was naive CD8+ T cells from PBMCs. Source of these receptors: a man aged 18 to 35 in good health. Some clones in this sample may be carry-over from other donors' samples.

The chain couples TRBV6-5 to TRBJ2-7; D is perhaps TRBD1 (5 bases). The germline V gene encodes CDR1 MNHEY and CDR2 SVGAGI. The CDR3 runs 12 residues. V was clipped by 6 bases and J by 5 bases, with 11 bases between them. CDR3 DNA sequence: TGTGCCAGCAGGGACAAGTTCCACGAGCAGTACTTC. Translated: CASRDKFHEQYF.

The CDR3 reads CASSLRDRGYEQYF. The CDR3, as DNA: TGTGCCAGCAGCTTGCGGGACAGGGGCTACGAGCAGTACTTC. The chain employs TRBV5-6 and TRBJ2-7, with 10 bases identical to TRBD1. Germline V CDR1 and CDR2: SGHDT, YYEEEE. With 1 base clipped from V and 3 bases from J, the junction kept 1 base outside the gene matches. The CDR3 totals 14 residues.

In regard to this clone: Additional DNA sequences in this sample encode the identical CDR3. The rearrangement uses TRBV7-9 and TRBJ2-7, with no clear D. CDR3 size: 14 residues. From germline, CDR1 is SEHNR and CDR2 FQNEAQ (reference sequence). The V end lost 0 bases, the J end lost 2 bases, and 8 bases lay between the germline ends. The CDR3 DNA reads TGTGCCAGCAGCTTAGCAGGACCCACCTACGAGCAGTACTTC. Its translation is CASSLAGPTYEQYF.

The gene calls are TRBV6-1 and TRBJ1-1; a weak D match, TRBD1 (5 bases). The CDR3 loop spans 13 amino acids. Trimming stripped 6 bases from V and 4 bases from J, with 12 bases between. The germline V gene encodes CDR1 MNHNS and CDR2 SASEGT. The CDR3 spells CASSLGRSTEAFF. CDR3 DNA sequence: TGTGCCAGCAGCCTGGGGCGGTCCACTGAAGCTTTCTTT.

The V call is TRBV28, the J call TRBJ2-2, with D uncertain. V gave up 7 bases and J gave up 4 bases, with 19 bases separating them. Germline CDR1 MDHEN, CDR2 SYDVKM. This CDR3 has 16 residues. The CDR3 is CASKLPGYSGTGELFF. Written as DNA, the CDR3 is TGTGCCAGCAAGCTCCCCGGGTATTCAGGCACCGGGGAGCTGTTTTTT.

The V and J genes are TRBV19 and TRBJ1-5; D gene uncertain. Trimming took 10 bases from V and 2 from J, leaving 15 bases between them. CDR1 and CDR2 from the germline V gene are LNHDA and SQIVND (reference sequence). This CDR3 is built from 14 residues. CDR3 loop: CATRGRTGNQPQHF. The CDR3 DNA reads as TGTGCCACAAGAGGACGGACTGGCAATCAGCCCCAGCATTTT.

Notes on this clone: Other DNA sequences in the sample encode the same CDR3. The gene calls are TRBV9 and TRBJ1-5, with TRBD1 identical over 8 bases. This CDR3 is 14 amino acids long. V trimming: 3 bases; J trimming: 1 base; junction bases outside the gene matches: 0. Germline V lookup: CDR1 SGDLS, CDR2 YYNGEE. CDR3 nucleotides: TGTGCCAGCAGCGGACAGGGGAGCAATCAGCCCCAGCATTTT. The encoded protein is CASSGQGSNQPQHF.

This chain joins TRBV9 and TRBJ1-1, with TRBD1 matching 11 bases. J was trimmed by 2 bases and V by 4 bases; bases with no gene match: 4. This CDR3 is built from 15 residues. CDR1 and CDR2 (germline): SGDLS, YYNGEE. The CDR3 DNA sequence: TGTGCCAGCAGCCCCGGACAGGGGGCCAACACTGAAGCTTTCTTT. Translated: CASSPGQGANTEAFF.

This chain links TRBV6-5 with TRBJ1-2, with D perhaps TRBD1 (5 bases). The germline gives CDR1 MNHEY, CDR2 SVGAGI. Deletions cut 0 bases from V and 2 bases from J, with 13 bases between. This CDR3 is built from 16 residues. As DNA, the CDR3 is TGTGCCAGCAGTTACTCGAGAAGGGGACCCAACTATGGCTACACCTTC. Its protein product is CASSYSRRGPNYGYTF.

This clone appeared a single time. V usage is TRBV14 and J usage is TRBJ2-1; maybe TRBD2 (5 bases). This CDR3 contains 16 residues. CDR1 is SGHDN, CDR2 FVKESK, per germline. The V end lost 6 bases, the J end lost 5 bases, and 20 bases lay between the germline ends. The CDR3 is CASSLTRAAGNNEQFF. DNA for the CDR3: TGTGCCAGCAGTCTGACTCGGGCTGCCGGGAACAATGAGCAGTTCTTC.

V and J are TRBV5-1 and TRBJ2-2; D gene uncertain. This CDR3 comprises 15 residues. CDR1 is SGHRS, CDR2 YFSETQ, per germline. Between the trimmed V and J ends, which lost 2 bases and 7 bases, there was a span of 15 bases. Written as DNA, the CDR3 is TGCGCCAGCAGCTTCGAGACCCGGTCTAGCGGGGAGCTGTTTTTT. This codes for CASSFETRSSGELFF.

As DNA, the CDR3 is TGTGCCAGCAGTTTGTCGGACACGTTCTATGGCTACACCTTC. Translated, it gives CASSLSDTFYGYTF. The gene calls are TRBV27 and TRBJ1-2; D might be TRBD1 (5 bases). V lost 3 bases and J lost 4, with 12 bases in between. The length of the CDR3 is 14 residues. CDR1 and CDR2 from the germline V gene are MNHEY and SMNVEV (reference sequence).

The V call is TRBV14, the J call TRBJ2-2, with 9 bases aligning to TRBD1. Germline V gene lookup returns CDR1 SGHDN and CDR2 FVKESK. The CDR3 loop spans 17 amino acids. Unmatched junction bases numbered 5, after V lost 3 bases and J lost 0 bases. This CDR3 reads CASSQGGTGTNTGELFF. For the CDR3, the DNA is TGTGCCAGCAGCCAGGGGGGGACAGGGACGAACACCGGGGAGCTGTTTTTT.

The chain carries TRBV4-1 and TRBJ2-3, with 9 bases aligning to TRBD2. This CDR3 comprises 14 residues. Germline CDR1 reads MGHRA; CDR2 reads YSYEKL. V lost 8 bases, J lost 6 bases, and 9 bases stayed unmatched. CDR3 residues: CASAGVAGADTQYF. As DNA, the CDR3 is TGCGCCAGCGCCGGGGTAGCGGGAGCGGATACGCAGTATTTT.